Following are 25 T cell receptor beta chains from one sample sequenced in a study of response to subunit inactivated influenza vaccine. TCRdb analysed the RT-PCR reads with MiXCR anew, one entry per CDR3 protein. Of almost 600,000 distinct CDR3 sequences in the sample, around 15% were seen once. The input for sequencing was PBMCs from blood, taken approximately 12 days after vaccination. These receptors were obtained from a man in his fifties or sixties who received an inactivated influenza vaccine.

The CDR3 bases are TGTGCCAGCAGCCCAAGCTATCGGATCTACAATGAGCAGTTCTTC. Protein sequence: CASSPSYRIYNEQFF. V and J are TRBV7-2 and TRBJ2-1; D is ambiguous. Trimming left V 5 bases short and J 3 bases short, with 14 bases between. The CDR3 has 15 residues. The V gene's germline CDR1 is SGHTA and CDR2 FQGNSA.

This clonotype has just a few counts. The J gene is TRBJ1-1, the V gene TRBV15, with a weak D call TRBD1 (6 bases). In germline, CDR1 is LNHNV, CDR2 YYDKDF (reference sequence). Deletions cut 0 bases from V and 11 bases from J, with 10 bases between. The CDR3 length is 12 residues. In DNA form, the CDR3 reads TGTGCCACCAGCAGAGAACAGGGAGGGGCTTTCTTT. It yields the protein CATSREQGGAFF.

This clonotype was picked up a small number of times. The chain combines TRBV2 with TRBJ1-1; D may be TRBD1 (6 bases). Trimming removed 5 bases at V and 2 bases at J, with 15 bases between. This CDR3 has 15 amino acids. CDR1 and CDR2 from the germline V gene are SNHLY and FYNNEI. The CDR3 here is CASSKVQGQNTEAFF. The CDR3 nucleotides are TGTGCCAGCAGTAAAGTACAGGGCCAAAACACTGAAGCTTTCTTT. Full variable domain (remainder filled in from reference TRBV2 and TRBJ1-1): EPEVTQTPSHQVTQMGQEVILRCVPISNHLYFYWYRQILGQKVEFLVSFYNNEISEKSEIFDDQFSVERPDGSNFTLKIRSTKLEDSAMYFCASSKVQGQNTEAFFGQGTRLTVV.

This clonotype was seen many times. The CDR3 is CAISWDKEQYF. CDR3 coding DNA: TGTGCCATCAGCTGGGACAAAGAGCAGTACTTC. The chain links TRBV10-3 to TRBJ2-7, with D tentatively TRBD1 (6 bases). This CDR3 spans 11 amino acids. CDR1 and CDR2 (germline): ENHRY, SYGVKD. V was clipped by 6 bases and J by 7 bases, with 10 bases between them.

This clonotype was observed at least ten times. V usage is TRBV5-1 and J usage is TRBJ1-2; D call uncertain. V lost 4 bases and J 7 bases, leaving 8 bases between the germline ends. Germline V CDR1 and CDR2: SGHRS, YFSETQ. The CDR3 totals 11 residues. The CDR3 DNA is TGCGCCAGCAGCGAGGGATTTGGCTACACCTTC. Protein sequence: CASSEGFGYTF.

CDR3 sequence: CASSSQLAGAYEQYF. In nucleotides, the CDR3 is TGTGCCAGCAGCTCTCAACTAGCGGGAGCATACGAGCAGTACTTC. V is TRBV7-2 and J is TRBJ2-7; 11 bases are shared with TRBD2. The CDR3 runs to 15 residues. Germline values: CDR1 SGHTA, CDR2 FQGNSA. V dropped 4 bases and J dropped 4; count of bases not matched to a gene: 6.

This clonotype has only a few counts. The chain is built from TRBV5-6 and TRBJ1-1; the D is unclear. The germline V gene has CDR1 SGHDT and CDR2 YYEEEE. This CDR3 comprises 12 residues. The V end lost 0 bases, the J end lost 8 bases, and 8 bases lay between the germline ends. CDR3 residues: CASSLGGEEAFF. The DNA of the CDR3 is TGTGCCAGCAGCTTGGGTGGGGAGGAAGCTTTCTTT.

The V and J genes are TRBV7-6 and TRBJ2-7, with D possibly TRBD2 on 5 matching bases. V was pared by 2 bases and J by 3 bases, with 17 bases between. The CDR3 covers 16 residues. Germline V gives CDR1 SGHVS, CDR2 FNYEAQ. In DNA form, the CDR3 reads TGTGCCAGCAGCTTAACGTGGAGCGGACGAAACTACGAGCAGTACTTC. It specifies CASSLTWSGRNYEQYF.

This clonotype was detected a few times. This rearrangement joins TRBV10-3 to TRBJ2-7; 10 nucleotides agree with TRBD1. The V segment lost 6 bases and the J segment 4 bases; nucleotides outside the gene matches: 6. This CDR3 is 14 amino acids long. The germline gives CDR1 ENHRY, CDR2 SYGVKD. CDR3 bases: TGTGCCATCAGCGTGGACAGGGGGGGATACGAGCAGTACTTC. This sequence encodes CAISVDRGGYEQYF.

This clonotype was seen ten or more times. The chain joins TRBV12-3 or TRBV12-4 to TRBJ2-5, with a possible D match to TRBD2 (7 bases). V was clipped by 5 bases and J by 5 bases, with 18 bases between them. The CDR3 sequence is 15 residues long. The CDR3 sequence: CASSEGGASGETQYF. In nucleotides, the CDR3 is TGTGCCAGCAGTGAAGGGGGGGCCAGTGGGGAGACCCAGTACTTC.

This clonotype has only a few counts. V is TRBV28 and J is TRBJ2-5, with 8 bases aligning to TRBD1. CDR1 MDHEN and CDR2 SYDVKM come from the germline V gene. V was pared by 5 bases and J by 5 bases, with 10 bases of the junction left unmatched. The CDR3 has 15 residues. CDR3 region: CASSPPDRVEETQYF. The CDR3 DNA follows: TGTGCCAGCAGTCCCCCGGACAGGGTCGAGGAGACCCAGTACTTC.

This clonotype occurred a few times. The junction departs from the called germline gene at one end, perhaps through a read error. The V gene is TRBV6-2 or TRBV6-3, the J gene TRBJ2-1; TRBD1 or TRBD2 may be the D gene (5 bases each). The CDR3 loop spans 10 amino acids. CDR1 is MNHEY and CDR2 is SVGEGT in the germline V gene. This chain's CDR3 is CASSWVRELF. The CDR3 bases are TGTGCCAGCAGCTGGGTCAGGGAGCTCTTC.

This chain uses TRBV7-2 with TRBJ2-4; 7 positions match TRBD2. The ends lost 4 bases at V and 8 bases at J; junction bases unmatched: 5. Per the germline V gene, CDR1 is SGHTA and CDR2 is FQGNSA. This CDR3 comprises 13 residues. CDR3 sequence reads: CASSWGGSDIQYF. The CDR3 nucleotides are TGTGCCAGCAGCTGGGGGGGGTCAGACATTCAGTACTTC.

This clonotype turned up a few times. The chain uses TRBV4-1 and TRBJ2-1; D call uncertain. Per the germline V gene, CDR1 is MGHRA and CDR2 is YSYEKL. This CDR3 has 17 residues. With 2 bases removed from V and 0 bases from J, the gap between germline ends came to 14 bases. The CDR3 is CASSQSNADISYNEQFF. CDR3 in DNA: TGCGCCAGCAGCCAAAGTAACGCGGATATCTCCTACAATGAGCAGTTCTTC.

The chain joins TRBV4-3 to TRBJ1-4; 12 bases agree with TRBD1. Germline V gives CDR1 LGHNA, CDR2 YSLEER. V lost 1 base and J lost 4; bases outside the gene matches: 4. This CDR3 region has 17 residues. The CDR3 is CASSQGGTGGGNEKLFF. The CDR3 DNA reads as TGCGCCAGCAGCCAAGGCGGGACAGGGGGCGGTAATGAAAAACTGTTTTTT.

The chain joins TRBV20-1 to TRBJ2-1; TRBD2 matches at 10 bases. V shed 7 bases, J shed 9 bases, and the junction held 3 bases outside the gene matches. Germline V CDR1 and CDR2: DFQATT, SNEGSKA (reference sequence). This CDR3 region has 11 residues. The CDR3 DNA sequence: TGCAGTGGATTAGCGGGGGGTGAGCAGTTCTTC. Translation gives CSGLAGGEQFF.

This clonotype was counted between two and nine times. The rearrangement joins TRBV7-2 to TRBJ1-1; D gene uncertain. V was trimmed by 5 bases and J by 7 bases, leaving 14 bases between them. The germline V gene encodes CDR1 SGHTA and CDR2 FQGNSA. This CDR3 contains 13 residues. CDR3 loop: CASSIGLWGEAFF. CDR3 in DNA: TGTGCCAGCAGCATAGGACTCTGGGGTGAAGCTTTCTTT.

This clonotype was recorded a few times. The CDR3 DNA reads TGCAGTGCTCCCTCAGCCGGGACACACTACGAGCAGTACTTC. Translation: CSAPSAGTHYEQYF. The chain links TRBV20-1 to TRBJ2-7, with D maybe TRBD1 (6 bases). Trimming removed 5 bases from V and 3 bases from J, with 17 bases in between. This CDR3 has 14 residues. Germline V CDR1 and CDR2: DFQATT, SNEGSKA (reference sequence).

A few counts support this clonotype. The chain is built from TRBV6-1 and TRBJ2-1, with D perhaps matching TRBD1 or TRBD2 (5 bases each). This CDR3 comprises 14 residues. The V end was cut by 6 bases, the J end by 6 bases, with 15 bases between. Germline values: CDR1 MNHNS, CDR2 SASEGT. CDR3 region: CASRLGRGANEQFF. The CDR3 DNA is TGTGCCAGCAGGTTGGGACGGGGAGCCAATGAGCAGTTCTTC.

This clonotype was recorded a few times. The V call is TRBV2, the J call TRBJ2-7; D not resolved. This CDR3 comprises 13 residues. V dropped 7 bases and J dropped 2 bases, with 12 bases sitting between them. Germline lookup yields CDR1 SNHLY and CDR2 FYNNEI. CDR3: CASKLDGTYEQYF. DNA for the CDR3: TGTGCCAGCAAATTGGACGGCACCTACGAGCAGTACTTC.

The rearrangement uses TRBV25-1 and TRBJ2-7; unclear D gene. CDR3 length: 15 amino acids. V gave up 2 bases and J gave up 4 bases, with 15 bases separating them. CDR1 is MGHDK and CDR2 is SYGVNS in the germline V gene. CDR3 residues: CASSESRPSVYEQYF. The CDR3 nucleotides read TGTGCCAGCAGTGAAAGCAGGCCCTCAGTTTACGAGCAGTACTTC.

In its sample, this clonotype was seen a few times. CDR3 sequence: CASWRTPYGYTF. CDR3 nucleotide sequence: TGTGCCAGCTGGAGGACACCCTATGGCTACACCTTC. The chain joins TRBV7-9 to TRBJ1-2, with D perhaps matching TRBD1 (5 bases). The V gene's germline CDR1 is SEHNR and CDR2 FQNEAQ (reference sequence). V dropped 8 bases and J dropped 4 bases, with 11 bases sitting between them. The CDR3 consists of 12 residues.

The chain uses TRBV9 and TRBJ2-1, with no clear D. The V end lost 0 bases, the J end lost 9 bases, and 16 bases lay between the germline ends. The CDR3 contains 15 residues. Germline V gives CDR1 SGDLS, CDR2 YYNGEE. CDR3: CASSVATDGVSEQFF. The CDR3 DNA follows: TGTGCCAGCAGCGTAGCTACAGATGGGGTGAGTGAGCAGTTCTTC.

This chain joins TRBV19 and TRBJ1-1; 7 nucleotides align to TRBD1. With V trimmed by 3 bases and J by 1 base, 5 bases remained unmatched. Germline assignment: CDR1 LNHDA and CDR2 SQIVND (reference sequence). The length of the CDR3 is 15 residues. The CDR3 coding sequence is TGTGCCAGTAGTATGCCGACAGGGAAGAACACTGAAGCTTTCTTT. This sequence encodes CASSMPTGKNTEAFF.

CDR3 sequence (DNA): TGCAGTGCTAGAGATAGGCGGGGGGACACTGAAGCTTTCTTT. Residues: CSARDRRGDTEAFF. This rearrangement joins TRBV20-1 to TRBJ1-1; TRBD1 might be the D (5 bases). Per the germline V gene, CDR1 is DFQATT and CDR2 is SNEGSKA (reference sequence). This CDR3 is built from 14 residues. Trimming left V 0 bases short and J 3 bases short, with 11 bases between.